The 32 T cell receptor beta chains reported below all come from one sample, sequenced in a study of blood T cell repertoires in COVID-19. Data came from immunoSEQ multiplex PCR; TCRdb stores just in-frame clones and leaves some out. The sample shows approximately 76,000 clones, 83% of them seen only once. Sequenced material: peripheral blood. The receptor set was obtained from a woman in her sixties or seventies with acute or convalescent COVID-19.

The CDR3 DNA reads as TGTGCCAGCAGCTTGGGACAGGGGGCCGGTCAGCCCCAGCATTTT. Protein sequence: CASSLGQGAGQPQHF. V is TRBV7-9 and J is TRBJ1-5; 12 nucleotides line up with TRBD1. The CDR3 has 15 amino acids. V lost 3 bases, J lost 6 bases, and 3 bases stayed unmatched. CDR1 and CDR2 from the germline V gene are SEHNR and FQNEAQ (reference sequence).

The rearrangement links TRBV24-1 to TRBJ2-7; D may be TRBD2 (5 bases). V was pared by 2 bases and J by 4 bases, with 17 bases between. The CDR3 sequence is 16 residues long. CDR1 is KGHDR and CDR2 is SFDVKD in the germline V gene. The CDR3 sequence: CATSDSGPGGEYEQYF. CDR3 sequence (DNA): TGTGCCACCAGTGATTCCGGACCCGGAGGAGAGTACGAGCAGTACTTC.

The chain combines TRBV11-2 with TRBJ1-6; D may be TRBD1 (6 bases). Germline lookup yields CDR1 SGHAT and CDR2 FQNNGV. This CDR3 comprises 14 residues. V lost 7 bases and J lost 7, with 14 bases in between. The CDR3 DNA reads TGTGCCAGCACCCTGGGGGCGCAGAATTCACCCCTCCACTTT. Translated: CASTLGAQNSPLHF.

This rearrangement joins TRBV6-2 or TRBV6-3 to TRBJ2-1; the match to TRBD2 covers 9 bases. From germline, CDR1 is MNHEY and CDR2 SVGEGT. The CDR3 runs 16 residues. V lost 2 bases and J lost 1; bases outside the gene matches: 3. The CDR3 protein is CASSYRRGGSYNEQFF. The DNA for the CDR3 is TGTGCCAGCAGTTACCGGCGGGGGGGGTCCTACAATGAGCAGTTCTTC.

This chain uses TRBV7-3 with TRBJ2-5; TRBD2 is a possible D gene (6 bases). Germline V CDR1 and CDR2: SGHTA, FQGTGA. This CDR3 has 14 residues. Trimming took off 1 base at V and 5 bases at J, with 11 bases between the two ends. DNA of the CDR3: TGTGCCAGCAGCTTAAATCGCGGGACGGAGACCCAGTACTTC. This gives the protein CASSLNRGTETQYF.

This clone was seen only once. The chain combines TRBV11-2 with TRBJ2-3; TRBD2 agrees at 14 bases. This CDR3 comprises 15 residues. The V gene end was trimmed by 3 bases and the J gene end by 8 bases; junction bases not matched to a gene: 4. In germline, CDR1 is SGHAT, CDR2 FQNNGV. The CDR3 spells CASSLTSGGEGTQYF. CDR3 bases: TGTGCCAGCAGCTTGACTAGCGGGGGGGAGGGTACGCAGTATTTT.

In DNA form, the CDR3 reads TGTGCCTGGAGTCCCCCGGTAGGTGGGGGGGTGCAGTTCTTC. It is translated as CAWSPPVGGGVQFF. The rearrangement joins TRBV30 to TRBJ2-1; 7 bases align to TRBD2. Germline trimming cut 2 bases from V and 12 bases from J; bases unmatched to any gene: 13. The CDR3 is made up of 14 amino acids. Per germline, CDR1 GTSNPN and CDR2 SVGIG (reference sequence).

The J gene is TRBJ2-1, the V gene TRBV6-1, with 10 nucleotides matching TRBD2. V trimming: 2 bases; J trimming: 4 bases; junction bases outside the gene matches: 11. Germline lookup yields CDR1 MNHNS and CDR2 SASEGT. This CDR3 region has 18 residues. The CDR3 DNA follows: TGTGCCAGCAGTGAACGGGGCTATGGACTAGCGGCTTACAATGAGCAGTTCTTC. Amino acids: CASSERGYGLAAYNEQFF.

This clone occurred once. The CDR3 DNA follows: TGTGCCAGCGGGGGCATGAACACTGAAGCTTTCTTT. Translation gives CASGGMNTEAFF. The chain combines TRBV2 with TRBJ1-1; maybe TRBD1 (6 bases). The CDR3 length is 12 residues. Germline CDR1 reads SNHLY; CDR2 reads FYNNEI. The V and J ends lost 8 bases and 0 bases respectively, with 7 bases between them.

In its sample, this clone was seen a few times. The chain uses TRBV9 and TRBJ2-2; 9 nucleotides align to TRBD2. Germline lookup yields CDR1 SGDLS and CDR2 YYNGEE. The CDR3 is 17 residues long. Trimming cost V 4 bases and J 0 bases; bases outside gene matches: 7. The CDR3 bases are TGTGCCAGCAGCCTTAGCGGGGGTATCGCGAACACCGGGGAGCTGTTTTTT. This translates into CASSLSGGIANTGELFF.

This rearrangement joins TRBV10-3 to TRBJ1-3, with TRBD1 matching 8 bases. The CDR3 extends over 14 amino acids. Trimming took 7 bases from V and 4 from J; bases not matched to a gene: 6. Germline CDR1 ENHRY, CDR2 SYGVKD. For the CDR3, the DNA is TGTGCCATCAAAGCAGGGGGCTCAGGAAACACCATATATTTT. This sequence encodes CAIKAGGSGNTIYF.

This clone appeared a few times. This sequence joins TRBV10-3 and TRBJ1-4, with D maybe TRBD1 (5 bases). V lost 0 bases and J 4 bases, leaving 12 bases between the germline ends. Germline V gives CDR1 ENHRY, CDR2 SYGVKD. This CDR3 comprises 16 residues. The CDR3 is CAISESQGLLNEKLFF. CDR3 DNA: TGTGCCATCAGTGAGTCCCAGGGCCTACTTAATGAAAAACTGTTTTTT.

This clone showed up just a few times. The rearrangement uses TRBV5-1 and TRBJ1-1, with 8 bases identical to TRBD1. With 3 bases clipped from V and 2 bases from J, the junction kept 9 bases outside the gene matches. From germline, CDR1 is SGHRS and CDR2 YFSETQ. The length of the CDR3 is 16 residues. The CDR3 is CASSSVRTGSNTEAFF. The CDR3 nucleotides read TGCGCCAGCAGCTCCGTGAGGACAGGGTCCAACACTGAAGCTTTCTTT.

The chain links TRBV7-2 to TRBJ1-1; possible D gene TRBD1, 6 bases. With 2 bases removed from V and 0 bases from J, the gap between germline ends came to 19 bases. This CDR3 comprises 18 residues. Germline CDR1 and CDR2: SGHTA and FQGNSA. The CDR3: CASSLFPVTGLMNTEAFF. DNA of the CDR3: TGTGCCAGCAGCTTATTTCCAGTGACAGGCCTCATGAACACTGAAGCTTTCTTT.

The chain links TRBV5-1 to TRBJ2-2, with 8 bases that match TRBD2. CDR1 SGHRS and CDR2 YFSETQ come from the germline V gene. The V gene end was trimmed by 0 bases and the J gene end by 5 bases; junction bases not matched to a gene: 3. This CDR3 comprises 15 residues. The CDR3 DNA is TGCGCCAGCAGCTTGGTAGCGGGGTTGACCGGGGAGCTGTTTTTT. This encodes CASSLVAGLTGELFF.

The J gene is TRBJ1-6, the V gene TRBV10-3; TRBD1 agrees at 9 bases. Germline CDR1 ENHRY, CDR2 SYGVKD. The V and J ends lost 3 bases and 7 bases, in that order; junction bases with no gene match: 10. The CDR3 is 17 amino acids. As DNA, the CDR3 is TGTGCCATCAGTGAAGCAGGGACAGGGACTGGCAATTCACCCCTCCACTTT. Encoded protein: CAISEAGTGTGNSPLHF.

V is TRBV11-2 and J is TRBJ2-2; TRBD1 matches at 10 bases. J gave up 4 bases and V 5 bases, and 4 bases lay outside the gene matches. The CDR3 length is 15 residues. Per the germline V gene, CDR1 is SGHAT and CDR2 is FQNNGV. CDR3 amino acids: CASSPWTGGTGELFF. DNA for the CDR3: TGTGCCAGCAGCCCTTGGACAGGGGGCACCGGGGAGCTGTTTTTT.

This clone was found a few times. The CDR3 sequence: CASKEGGSIGYGYTF. The DNA for the CDR3 is TGTGCCAGTAAAGAAGGAGGGTCAATAGGCTATGGCTACACCTTC. The chain has TRBV19 and TRBJ1-2; no clear D. V was cut by 7 bases and J by 4 bases, with 19 bases left in between. The length of the CDR3 is 15 residues. Germline loops: CDR1 LNHDA, CDR2 SQIVND (reference sequence). Filled out from reference TRBV19 and TRBJ1-2, the complete variable domain reads DGGITQSPKYLFRKEGQNVTLSCEQNLNHDAMYWYRQDPGQGLRLIYYSQIVNDFQKGDIAEGYSVSREKKESFPLTVTSAQKNPTAFYLCASKEGGSIGYGYTFGSGTRLTVV.

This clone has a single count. This chain's CDR3 is CASSVAGSPSGNTIYF. In nucleotides, the CDR3 is TGTGCCAGCAGCGTAGCGGGAAGCCCATCTGGAAACACCATATATTTT. V and J are TRBV9 and TRBJ1-3, with no clear D. V was clipped by 0 bases and J by 1 base, with 11 bases between them. Germline CDR1 is SGDLS and CDR2 is YYNGEE. CDR3 length: 16 amino acids.

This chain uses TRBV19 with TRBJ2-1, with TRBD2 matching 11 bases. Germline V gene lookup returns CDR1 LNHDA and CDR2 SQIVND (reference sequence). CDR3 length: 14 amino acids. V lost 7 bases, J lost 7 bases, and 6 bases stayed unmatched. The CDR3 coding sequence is TGTGCCAGTAATATGATAGCGGGGGGGAATGAGCAGTTCTTC. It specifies CASNMIAGGNEQFF.

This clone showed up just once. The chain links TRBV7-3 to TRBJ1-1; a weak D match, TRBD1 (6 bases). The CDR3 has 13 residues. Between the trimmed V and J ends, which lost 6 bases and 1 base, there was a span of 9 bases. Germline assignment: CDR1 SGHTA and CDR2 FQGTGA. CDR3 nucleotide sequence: TGTGCCAGCAGGCTACAGGGGAACACTGAAGCTTTCTTT. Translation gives CASRLQGNTEAFF.

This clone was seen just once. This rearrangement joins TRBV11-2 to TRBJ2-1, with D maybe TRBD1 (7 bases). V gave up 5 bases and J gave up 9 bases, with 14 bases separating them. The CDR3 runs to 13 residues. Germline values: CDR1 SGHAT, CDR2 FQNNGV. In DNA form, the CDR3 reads TGTGCCAGCAGCCCTAGGGGGCGGGGTGAGCAGTTCTTC. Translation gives CASSPRGRGEQFF.

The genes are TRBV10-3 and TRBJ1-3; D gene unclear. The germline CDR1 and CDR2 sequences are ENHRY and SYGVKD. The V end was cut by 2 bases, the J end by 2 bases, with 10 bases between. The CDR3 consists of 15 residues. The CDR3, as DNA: TGTGCCATCAGTGAGCAAGTTGGCCCTGGAAACACCATATATTTT. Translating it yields CAISEQVGPGNTIYF.

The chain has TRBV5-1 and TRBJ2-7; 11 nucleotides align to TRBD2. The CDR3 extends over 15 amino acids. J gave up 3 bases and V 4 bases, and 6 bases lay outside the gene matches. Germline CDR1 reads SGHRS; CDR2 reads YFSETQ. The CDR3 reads CASSRTSGGFYEQYF. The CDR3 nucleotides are TGCGCCAGCAGCCGAACTAGCGGGGGTTTCTACGAGCAGTACTTC.

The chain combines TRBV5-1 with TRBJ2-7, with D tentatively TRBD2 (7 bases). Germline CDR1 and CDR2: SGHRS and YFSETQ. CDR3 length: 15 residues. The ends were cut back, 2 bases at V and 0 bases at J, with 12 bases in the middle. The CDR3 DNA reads TGCGCCAGCAGCTTCGGGGGGCTAAGCTCCTACGAGCAGTACTTC. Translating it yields CASSFGGLSSYEQYF.

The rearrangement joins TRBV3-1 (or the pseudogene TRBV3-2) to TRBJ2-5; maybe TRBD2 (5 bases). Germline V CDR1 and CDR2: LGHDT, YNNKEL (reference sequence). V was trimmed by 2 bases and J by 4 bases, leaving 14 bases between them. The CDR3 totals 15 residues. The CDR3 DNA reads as TGTGCCAGCAGCCAAAATTTGCTAGCCCCAGAGACCCAGTACTTC. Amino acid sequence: CASSQNLLAPETQYF.

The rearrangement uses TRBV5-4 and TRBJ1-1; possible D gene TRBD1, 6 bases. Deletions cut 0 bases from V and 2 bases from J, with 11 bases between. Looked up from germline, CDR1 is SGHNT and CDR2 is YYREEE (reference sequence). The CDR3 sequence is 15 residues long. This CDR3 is CASSLAGQLNTEAFF. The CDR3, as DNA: TGTGCCAGCAGCTTGGCGGGACAACTAAACACTGAAGCTTTCTTT.

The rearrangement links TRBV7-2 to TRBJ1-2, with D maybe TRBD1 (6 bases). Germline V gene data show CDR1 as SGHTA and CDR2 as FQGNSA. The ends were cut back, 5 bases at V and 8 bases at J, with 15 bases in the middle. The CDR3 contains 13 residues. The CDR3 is CASSPRQVWGYTF. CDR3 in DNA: TGTGCCAGCAGCCCTCGACAGGTTTGGGGCTACACCTTC.

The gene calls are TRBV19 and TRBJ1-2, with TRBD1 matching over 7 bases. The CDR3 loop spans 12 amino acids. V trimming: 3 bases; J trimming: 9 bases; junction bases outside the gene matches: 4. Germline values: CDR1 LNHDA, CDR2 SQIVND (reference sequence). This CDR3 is CASSMQGGSYTF. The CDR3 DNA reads TGTGCCAGTAGTATGCAGGGGGGAAGCTACACCTTC.

The CDR3 reads CSVSPGAAKTPDSGNEKLFF. For the CDR3, the DNA is TGCAGCGTTTCCCCGGGAGCTGCGAAAACCCCCGATTCTGGTAATGAAAAACTGTTTTTT. V is TRBV29-1 and J is TRBJ1-4; D is uncertain. The germline V and J ends were trimmed by 5 bases and 4 bases, with 32 bases remaining between them. The germline V gene has CDR1 SQVTM and CDR2 ANQGSEA. CDR3 length equals 20 residues.

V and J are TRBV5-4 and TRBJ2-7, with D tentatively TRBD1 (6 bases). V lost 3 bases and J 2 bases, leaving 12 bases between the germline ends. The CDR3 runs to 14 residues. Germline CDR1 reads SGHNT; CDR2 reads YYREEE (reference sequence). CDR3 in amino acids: CASSSTQGTYEQYF. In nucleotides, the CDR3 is TGTGCCAGCAGCTCGACCCAGGGGACCTACGAGCAGTACTTC.

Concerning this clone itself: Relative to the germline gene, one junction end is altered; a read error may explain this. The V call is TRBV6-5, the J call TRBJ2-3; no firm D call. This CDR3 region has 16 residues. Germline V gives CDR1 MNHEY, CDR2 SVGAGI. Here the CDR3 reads CASTYSASSSTDTQYF. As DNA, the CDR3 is TGTGCCAGCACTTACTCGGCTTCCTCTAGCACAGATACGCAGTATTTT.